One and the same sample provided the 29 T cell receptor beta chains below, sequenced in a study of blood T cell repertoires in COVID-19. The protocol was immunoSEQ multiplex PCR, while the TCRdb copy is restricted to in-frame clones and leaves out a portion. The top ten hold under 15% of the sample, which has approximately 190,000 clones, 84% seen once. The material sequenced was peripheral blood. These receptors were obtained from a man aged 30 to 39 with active or convalescent COVID-19.

The chain recombines TRBV10-3 with TRBJ2-7, with TRBD2 identical over 11 bases. The CDR3 consists of 14 residues. The trim removed 5 bases at V and 7 bases at J, leaving 7 bases unmatched. Germline V gene sequence: CDR1 ENHRY, CDR2 SYGVKD. In nucleotides, the CDR3 is TGTGCCATCAGTAGTAGCGGGAGGGCCCTAGAGCAGTACTTC. This sequence encodes CAISSSGRALEQYF.

This clone has only a few counts. The gene calls are TRBV12-3 or TRBV12-4 and TRBJ1-1; no clear D. The CDR3 loop spans 12 amino acids. The V gene lost 4 bases and the J gene lost 4 bases, with 7 bases spanning the gap. The CDR3 reads CASSWWSTEAFF. The CDR3 DNA is TGTGCCAGCAGTTGGTGGAGCACTGAAGCTTTCTTT.

This sequence joins TRBV5-1 and TRBJ1-2; 8 bases are a match to TRBD1. V trimming: 4 bases; J trimming: 2 bases; junction bases outside the gene matches: 4. This CDR3 has 14 amino acids. Germline V gives CDR1 SGHRS, CDR2 YFSETQ. The CDR3 nucleotides are TGCGCCAGCAGCCCGGACAGGGTCAACTATGGCTACACCTTC. This sequence encodes CASSPDRVNYGYTF.

V and J are TRBV5-1 and TRBJ1-2; the match to TRBD1 covers 7 bases. This CDR3 spans 15 amino acids. Losses at the gene ends were 2 bases for V and 0 bases for J; bases not matched to a gene: 4. Germline V gene lookup returns CDR1 SGHRS and CDR2 YFSETQ. The chain's CDR3 is CASSLTGVTNYGYTF. For the CDR3, the DNA is TGCGCCAGCAGCTTAACAGGGGTGACTAACTATGGCTACACCTTC.

This chain uses TRBV9 with TRBJ1-4, with TRBD1 identical over 7 bases. This CDR3 comprises 15 residues. Germline CDR1 SGDLS, CDR2 YYNGEE. V was clipped by 4 bases and J by 4 bases; unmatched bases: 7. The CDR3 DNA reads TGTGCCAGCAGCAAAGGCAGGGGGGATAATGAAAAACTGTTTTTT. Protein product: CASSKGRGDNEKLFF. Full variable domain (rest looked up from reference TRBV9 and TRBJ1-4): DSGVTQTPKHLITATGQRVTLRCSPRSGDLSVYWYQQSLDQGLQFLIQYYNGEERAKGNILERFSAQQFPDLHSELNLSSLELGDSALYFCASSKGRGDNEKLFFGSGTQLSVL.

The genes are TRBV3-1 (or the pseudogene TRBV3-2) and TRBJ2-7; the match to TRBD1 covers 11 bases. CDR3 length: 17 residues. CDR1 is LGHDT and CDR2 is YNNKEL in the germline V gene (reference sequence). Germline trimming cut 1 base from V and 3 bases from J; bases unmatched to any gene: 8. In nucleotides, the CDR3 is TGTGCCAGCAGCCAAGCCAGCGGGACAGGGGGAGGCTACGAGCAGTACGTC. Residues: CASSQASGTGGGYEQYV.

The J gene is TRBJ2-7, the V gene TRBV7-9, with D uncertain. CDR3 length: 13 residues. V was clipped by 2 bases and J by 2 bases, with 7 bases between them. Germline V gene lookup returns CDR1 SEHNR and CDR2 FQNEAQ (reference sequence). The chain's CDR3 is CASSLLSAYEQYF. The CDR3 nucleotides read TGTGCCAGCAGCTTACTTTCCGCCTACGAGCAGTACTTC.

This rearrangement joins TRBV19 to TRBJ2-7; TRBD1 agrees at 10 bases. Germline CDR1 LNHDA, CDR2 SQIVND (reference sequence). The CDR3 contains 15 residues. J lost 2 bases, V lost 1 base, and 2 bases had no gene match. The CDR3 region is CASSIAGTGAYEQYF. For the CDR3, the DNA is TGTGCCAGTAGTATAGCCGGGACAGGGGCCTACGAGCAGTACTTC.

This clone came up a few times. Other DNA sequences in the same sample also yield this CDR3. The gene calls are TRBV6-2 or TRBV6-3 and TRBJ1-1; 7 nucleotides line up with TRBD1. In germline, CDR1 is MNHEY, CDR2 SVGEGT. J gave up 5 bases and V 3 bases, and 3 bases lay outside the gene matches. The CDR3 is 13 residues long. CDR3 coding DNA: TGTGCCAGCAGTTATTCAGGGGGTACTGAAGCTTTCTTT. The encoded protein is CASSYSGGTEAFF.

The chain links TRBV6-5 to TRBJ1-2; the D is unclear. Germline loops: CDR1 MNHEY, CDR2 SVGAGI. The CDR3 covers 13 residues. Trimming removed 2 bases from V and 6 bases from J, with 10 bases in between. This CDR3 is CASSYRRTDGYTF. CDR3 bases: TGTGCCAGCAGTTACAGGAGGACTGATGGCTACACCTTC.

CDR3 region: CASLNAGFNTGELFF. In DNA form, the CDR3 reads TGTGCCAGCCTCAACGCAGGATTCAACACCGGGGAGCTGTTTTTT. The genes are TRBV13 and TRBJ2-2; D uncertain. Germline assignment: CDR1 PRHDT and CDR2 FYEKMQ (reference sequence). Deletions cut 8 bases from V and 2 bases from J, with 15 bases between. This CDR3 spans 15 amino acids.

The V gene is TRBV24-1, the J gene TRBJ2-1; D might be TRBD2 (6 bases). The V end lost 5 bases, the J end lost 8 bases, and 18 bases lay between the germline ends. The CDR3 sequence is 15 residues long. Germline assignment: CDR1 KGHDR and CDR2 SFDVKD. CDR3 region: CATSGGGGLSDEQFF. Written as DNA, the CDR3 is TGTGCCACCAGTGGGGGTGGGGGGTTAAGCGATGAGCAGTTCTTC.

This sequence joins TRBV9 and TRBJ2-3; 11 nucleotides match TRBD1. The CDR3 loop spans 16 amino acids. The junction had 8 bases not matched to a gene; V was cut back by 4 bases and J by 4 bases. Germline V gene sequence: CDR1 SGDLS, CDR2 YYNGEE. The CDR3 protein is CASSLRTGGPPDTQYF. In nucleotides, the CDR3 is TGTGCCAGCAGCCTCCGGACAGGGGGCCCCCCAGATACGCAGTATTTT.

The V and J genes are TRBV11-2 and TRBJ2-1, with D unclear. V gave up 3 bases and J gave up 9 bases, with 6 bases separating them. This CDR3 spans 11 amino acids. Germline assignment: CDR1 SGHAT and CDR2 FQNNGV. The CDR3 region is CASSFGGEQFF. For the CDR3, the DNA is TGTGCCAGCAGCTTCGGCGGTGAGCAGTTCTTC.

This chain uses TRBV5-6 with TRBJ1-2; a weak D match, TRBD1 (6 bases). Trimming took 3 bases from V and 6 from J, leaving 18 bases between them. Germline CDR1 and CDR2: SGHDT and YYEEEE. The CDR3 consists of 15 residues. The CDR3 loop reads CASSWGGLQGNGYTF. The CDR3 nucleotides read TGTGCCAGCAGCTGGGGTGGGCTACAGGGAAATGGCTACACCTTC.

The genes are TRBV4-3 and TRBJ2-2, with a possible D match to TRBD2 (5 bases). The CDR3 consists of 13 residues. The germline CDR1 and CDR2 sequences are LGHNA and YSLEER. V lost 0 bases to trimming and J lost 9 bases, with 8 bases between them. CDR3 sequence reads: CASSQDGGRELFF. In nucleotides, the CDR3 is TGCGCCAGCAGCCAAGATGGAGGTCGGGAGCTGTTTTTT.

The V call is TRBV21-1, the J call TRBJ2-3; the table assigns TRBD2, which was not confirmed against the DNA. TRBV21-1 counts as a pseudogene. The CDR3 extends over 17 amino acids. The CDR3 here is CASSKRNERGGPDTQYF. The CDR3 DNA is TGTGCCAGCAGCAAACGCAACGAGCGGGGGGGCCCGGATACGCAGTATTTT.

The table lists this clone with a few counts. V usage is TRBV30 and J usage is TRBJ1-1; a weak D match, TRBD1 (5 bases). Germline V lookup: CDR1 GTSNPN, CDR2 SVGIG (reference sequence). CDR3 size: 13 residues. Trimming cost V 3 bases and J 0 bases, with 8 bases left between them. CDR3 nucleotides: TGTGCCTGGAGAGAACAGGTGAACACTGAAGCTTTCTTT. Residues: CAWREQVNTEAFF.

The rearrangement uses TRBV7-8 and TRBJ1-1; 8 nucleotides match TRBD1. Trimming at V came to 6 bases and at J to 4 bases, leaving 4 bases not matched to a gene. This CDR3 has 13 residues. Germline CDR1 is SGHVS and CDR2 is FQNEAQ. Here the CDR3 reads CASSYDRGTEAFF. CDR3 coding DNA: TGTGCCAGCAGTTACGACAGGGGCACTGAAGCTTTCTTT.

This chain links TRBV5-1 with TRBJ1-2, with 11 positions matching TRBD1. The CDR3 spans 15 residues. The V gene end was trimmed by 5 bases and the J gene end by 5 bases; junction bases not matched to a gene: 8. CDR1 is SGHRS, CDR2 YFSETQ, per germline. CDR3 amino acids: CASSLLGQGEYGYTF. The DNA for the CDR3 is TGCGCCAGCAGTCTGTTGGGACAGGGGGAATATGGCTACACCTTC.

This sequence joins TRBV19 and TRBJ1-1; 9 positions match TRBD1. J gave up 4 bases and V 5 bases, and 5 bases lay outside the gene matches. The germline V gene has CDR1 LNHDA and CDR2 SQIVND (reference sequence). The CDR3 extends over 14 amino acids. The CDR3 coding sequence is TGTGCCAGTAGTGGACAGGGGCTGGGCACTGAAGCTTTCTTT. Protein sequence: CASSGQGLGTEAFF. Based on the CDR3 plus reference TRBV19 and TRBJ1-1, the full variable domain is DGGITQSPKYLFRKEGQNVTLSCEQNLNHDAMYWYRQDPGQGLRLIYYSQIVNDFQKGDIAEGYSVSREKKESFPLTVTSAQKNPTAFYLCASSGQGLGTEAFFGQGTRLTVV.

The chain joins TRBV3-1 (or the pseudogene TRBV3-2) to TRBJ1-1; TRBD1 aligns across 10 bases. V was pared by 2 bases and J by 7 bases, with 4 bases of the junction left unmatched. Looked up from germline, CDR1 is LGHDT and CDR2 is YNNKEL (reference sequence). This CDR3 has 14 residues. DNA for the CDR3: TGTGCCAGCAGCCAAAGACAGGGGGCAGGTGAAGCTTTCTTT. It codes for CASSQRQGAGEAFF.

This sequence joins TRBV3-1 (or the pseudogene TRBV3-2) and TRBJ2-2, with a tentative D call TRBD2 (5 bases). Looked up from germline, CDR1 is LGHDT and CDR2 is YNNKEL (reference sequence). The CDR3 is 13 amino acids. V was cut by 4 bases and J by 6 bases, with 9 bases left in between. CDR3 residues: CASSPLRAGELFF. The CDR3 coding sequence is TGTGCCAGCAGCCCCCTGAGGGCCGGGGAGCTGTTTTTT.

The V and J genes are TRBV5-4 and TRBJ1-2; TRBD1 matches 8 bases. The CDR3 spans 15 residues. After removal of 0 bases from V and 3 bases from J, the junction contained 4 bases not matched to a gene. The germline V gene encodes CDR1 SGHNT and CDR2 YYREEE (reference sequence). The CDR3 DNA reads as TGTGCCAGCAGCTTGGGTCCAGGGGGCGACTATGGCTACACCTTC. Its protein is CASSLGPGGDYGYTF.

This chain joins TRBV6-5 and TRBJ1-1; a possible D gene is TRBD1 (6 bases). In germline, CDR1 is MNHEY, CDR2 SVGAGI. The V end was cut by 7 bases, the J end by 1 base, with 13 bases between. CDR3 size: 14 residues. The CDR3 coding sequence is TGTGCCAGCACCAGGGGTCCGGGGAACACTGAAGCTTTCTTT. Its protein product is CASTRGPGNTEAFF.

The chain employs TRBV9 and TRBJ2-7; the match to TRBD2 covers 14 bases. The CDR3 totals 15 residues. The germline gives CDR1 SGDLS, CDR2 YYNGEE. The V segment lost 1 base and the J segment 7 bases; nucleotides outside the gene matches: 4. CDR3 nucleotides: TGTGCCAGCAGCGTAATGGGACTAGCGGGAGTGGAGCAGTACTTC. The encoded protein is CASSVMGLAGVEQYF.

The rearrangement uses TRBV28 and TRBJ1-4; D is perhaps TRBD1 (6 bases). V lost 4 bases to trimming and J lost 8 bases, with 17 bases between them. Germline V gene sequence: CDR1 MDHEN, CDR2 SYDVKM. The CDR3 contains 15 residues. The DNA of the CDR3 is TGTGCCAGCAGTTCTACCAGACAGGCTAGGGAAAAACTGTTTTTT. It is translated as CASSSTRQAREKLFF.

V and J are TRBV10-3 and TRBJ2-5; 10 nucleotides align to TRBD2. Germline loops: CDR1 ENHRY, CDR2 SYGVKD. This CDR3 has 15 residues. Unmatched junction bases numbered 5, after V lost 2 bases and J lost 5 bases. CDR3 nucleotides: TGTGCCATCAGTGAGCGGACTAGCGGAGGGGAGACCCAGTACTTC. Translating gives CAISERTSGGETQYF.

This chain joins TRBV7-9 and TRBJ1-2, with D unresolved. Germline V gives CDR1 SEHNR, CDR2 FQNEAQ (reference sequence). The germline V and J ends were trimmed by 1 base and 4 bases, with 7 bases remaining between them. CDR3 size: 13 residues. CDR3: CASSLGGTYGYTF. The CDR3 nucleotides are TGTGCCAGCAGCTTAGGCGGAACCTATGGCTACACCTTC.